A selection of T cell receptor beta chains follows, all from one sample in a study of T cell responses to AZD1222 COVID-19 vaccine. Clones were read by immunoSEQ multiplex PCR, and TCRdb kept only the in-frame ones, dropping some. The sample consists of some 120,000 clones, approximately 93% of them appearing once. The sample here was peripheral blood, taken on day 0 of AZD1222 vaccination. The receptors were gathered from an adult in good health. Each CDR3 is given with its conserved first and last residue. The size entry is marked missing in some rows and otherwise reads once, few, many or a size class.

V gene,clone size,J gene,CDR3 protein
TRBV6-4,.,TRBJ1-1,CASSDSPGMNTEAFF
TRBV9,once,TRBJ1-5,CASTFNQPQHF
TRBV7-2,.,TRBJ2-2,CASSPDVTGELFF
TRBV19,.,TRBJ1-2,CASRGQGKGGGYTF
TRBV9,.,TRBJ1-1,CASSVAQYYTEAFF
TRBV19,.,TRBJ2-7,CASSTPRESPAYEQYF
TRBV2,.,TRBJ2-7,CASSEGTGGISYEQYF
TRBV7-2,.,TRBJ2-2,CASSPEQFGELFF
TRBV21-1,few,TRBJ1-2,CASSTRTGTRNYGYTF
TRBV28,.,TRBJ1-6,CASSLGSPLHF
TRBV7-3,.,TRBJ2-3,CASSKGGQGTDTQYF
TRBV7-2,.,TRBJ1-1,CASSSLLNTEAFF
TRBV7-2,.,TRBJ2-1,CASSLAEGGYNEQFF
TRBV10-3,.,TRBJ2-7,CAISGTDVTYEQYF
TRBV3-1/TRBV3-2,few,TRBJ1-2,CASSQEKGRTYGYTF
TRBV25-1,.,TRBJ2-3,CASSTYAPGQGTTDTQYF
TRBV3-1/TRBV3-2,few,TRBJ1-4,CASSQGAGAGRKLFF
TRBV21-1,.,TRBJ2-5,CASSGRPGLFGETQYF
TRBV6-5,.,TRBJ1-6,CASSATYSPLHF
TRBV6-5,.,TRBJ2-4,CASSQVGAKNIQYF
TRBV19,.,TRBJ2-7,CASIRTGSYEQYF
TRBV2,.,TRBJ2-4,CASSRSQGNIQYF
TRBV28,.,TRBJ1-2,CASSPRGLGGYTF
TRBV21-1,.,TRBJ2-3,CASSPDSPSTDTQYF
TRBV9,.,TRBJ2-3,CASSEEYTDTQYF
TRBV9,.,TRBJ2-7,CASSPKGQVPYEQYF
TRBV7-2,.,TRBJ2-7,CASSDKNLRDRAYEQYF
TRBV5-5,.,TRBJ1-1,CASSQAGTGTEAFF
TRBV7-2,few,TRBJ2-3,CASSPPRQTSTDTQYF